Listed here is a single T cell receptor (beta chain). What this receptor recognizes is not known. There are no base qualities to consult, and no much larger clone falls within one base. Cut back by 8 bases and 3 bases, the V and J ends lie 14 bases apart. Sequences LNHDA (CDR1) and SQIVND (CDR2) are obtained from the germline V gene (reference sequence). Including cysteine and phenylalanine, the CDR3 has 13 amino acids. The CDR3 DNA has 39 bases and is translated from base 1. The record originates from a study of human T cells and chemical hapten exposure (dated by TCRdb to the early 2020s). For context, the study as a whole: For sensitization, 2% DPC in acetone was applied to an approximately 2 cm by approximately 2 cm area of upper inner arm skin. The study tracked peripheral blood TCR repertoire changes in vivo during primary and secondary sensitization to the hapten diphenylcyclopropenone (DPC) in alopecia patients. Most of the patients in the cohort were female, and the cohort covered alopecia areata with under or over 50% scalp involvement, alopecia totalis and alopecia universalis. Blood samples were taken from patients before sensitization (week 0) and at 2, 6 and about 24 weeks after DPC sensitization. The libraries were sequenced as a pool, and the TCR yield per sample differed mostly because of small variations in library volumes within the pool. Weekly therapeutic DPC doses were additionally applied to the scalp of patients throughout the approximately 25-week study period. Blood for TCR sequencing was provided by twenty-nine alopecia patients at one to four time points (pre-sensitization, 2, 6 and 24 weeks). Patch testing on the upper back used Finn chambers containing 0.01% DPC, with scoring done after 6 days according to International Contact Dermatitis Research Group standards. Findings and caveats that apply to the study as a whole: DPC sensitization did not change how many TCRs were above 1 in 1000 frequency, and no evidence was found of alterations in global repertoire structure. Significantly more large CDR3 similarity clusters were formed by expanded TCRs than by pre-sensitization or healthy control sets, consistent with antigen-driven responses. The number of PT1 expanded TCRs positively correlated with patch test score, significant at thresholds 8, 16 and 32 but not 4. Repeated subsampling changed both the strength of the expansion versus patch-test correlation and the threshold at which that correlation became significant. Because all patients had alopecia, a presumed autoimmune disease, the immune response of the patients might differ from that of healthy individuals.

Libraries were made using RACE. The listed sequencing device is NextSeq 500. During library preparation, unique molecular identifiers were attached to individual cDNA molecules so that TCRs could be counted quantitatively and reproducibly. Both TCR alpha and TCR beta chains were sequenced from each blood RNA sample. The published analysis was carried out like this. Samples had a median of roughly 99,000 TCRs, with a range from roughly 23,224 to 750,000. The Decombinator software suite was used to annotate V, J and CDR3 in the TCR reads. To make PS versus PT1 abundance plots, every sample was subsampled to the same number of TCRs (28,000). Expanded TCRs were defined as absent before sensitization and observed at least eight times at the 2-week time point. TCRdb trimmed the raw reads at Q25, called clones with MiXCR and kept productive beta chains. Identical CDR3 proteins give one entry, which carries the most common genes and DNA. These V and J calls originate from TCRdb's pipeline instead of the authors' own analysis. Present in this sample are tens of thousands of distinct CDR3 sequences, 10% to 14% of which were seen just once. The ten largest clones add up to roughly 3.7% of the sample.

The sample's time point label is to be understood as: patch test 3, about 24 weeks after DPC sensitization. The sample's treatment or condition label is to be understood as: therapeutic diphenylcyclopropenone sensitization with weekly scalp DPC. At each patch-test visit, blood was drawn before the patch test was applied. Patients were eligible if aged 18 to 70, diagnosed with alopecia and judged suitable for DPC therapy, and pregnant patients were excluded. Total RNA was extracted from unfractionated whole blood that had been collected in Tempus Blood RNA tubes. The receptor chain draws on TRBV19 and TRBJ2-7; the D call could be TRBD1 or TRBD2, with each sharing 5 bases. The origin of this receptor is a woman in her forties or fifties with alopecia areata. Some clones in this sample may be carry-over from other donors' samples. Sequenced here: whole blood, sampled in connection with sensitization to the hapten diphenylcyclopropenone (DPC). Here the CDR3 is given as CASSKGPGYEQYF. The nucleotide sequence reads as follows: TGTGCCAGTTCCAAGGGACCAGGCTACGAGCAGTACTTC. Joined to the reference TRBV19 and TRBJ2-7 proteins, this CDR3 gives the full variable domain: DGGITQSPKYLFRKEGQNVTLSCEQNLNHDAMYWYRQDPGQGLRLIYYSQIVNDFQKGDIAEGYSVSREKKESFPLTVTSAQKNPTAFYLCASSKGPGYEQYFGPGTRLTVT.